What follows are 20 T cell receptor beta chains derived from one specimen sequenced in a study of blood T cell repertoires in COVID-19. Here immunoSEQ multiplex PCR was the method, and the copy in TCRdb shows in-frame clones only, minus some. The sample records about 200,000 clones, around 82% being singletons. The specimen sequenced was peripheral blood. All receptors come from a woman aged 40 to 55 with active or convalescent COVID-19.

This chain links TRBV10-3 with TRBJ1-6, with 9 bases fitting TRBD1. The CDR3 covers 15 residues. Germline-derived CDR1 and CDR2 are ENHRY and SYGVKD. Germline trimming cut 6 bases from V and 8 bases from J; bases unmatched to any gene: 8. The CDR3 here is CAISPGQGGDSPLHF. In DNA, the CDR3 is TGTGCCATCAGCCCGGGACAGGGAGGCGATTCACCCCTCCACTTT.

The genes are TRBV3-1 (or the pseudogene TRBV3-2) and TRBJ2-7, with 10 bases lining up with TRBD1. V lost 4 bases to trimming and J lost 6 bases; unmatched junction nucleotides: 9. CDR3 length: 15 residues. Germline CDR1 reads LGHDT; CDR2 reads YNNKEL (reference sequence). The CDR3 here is CASSRPGQGKFEQYF. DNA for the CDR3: TGTGCCAGCAGCCGACCGGGACAGGGGAAATTCGAGCAGTACTTC.

CDR3 residues: CASDRQGGEDTQYF. DNA for the CDR3: TGTGCCAGCGATCGGCAGGGAGGGGAGGATACGCAGTATTTT. The chain couples TRBV2 to TRBJ2-3; 7 nucleotides align to TRBD2. V shed 8 bases and J 6 bases; nucleotides not matched to a gene: 11. Germline assignment: CDR1 SNHLY and CDR2 FYNNEI. The CDR3 length is 14 residues.

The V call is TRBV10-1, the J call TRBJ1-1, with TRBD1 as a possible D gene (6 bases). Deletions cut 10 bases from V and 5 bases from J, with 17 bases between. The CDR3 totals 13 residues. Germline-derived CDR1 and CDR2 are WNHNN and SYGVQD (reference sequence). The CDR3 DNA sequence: TGCGCCACTTCGGACAGCTTGTTGACTGAAGCTTTCTTT. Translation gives CATSDSLLTEAFF.

CDR3 protein: CASSLAPGLGNNEQFF. The CDR3 DNA follows: TGTGCCAGCAGCTTAGCGCCAGGGTTAGGGAACAATGAGCAGTTCTTC. The chain carries TRBV7-6 and TRBJ2-1, with TRBD1 as a possible D gene (5 bases). CDR3 length: 16 residues. Per the germline V gene, CDR1 is SGHVS and CDR2 is FNYEAQ. V was cut by 0 bases and J by 5 bases, with 14 bases left in between.

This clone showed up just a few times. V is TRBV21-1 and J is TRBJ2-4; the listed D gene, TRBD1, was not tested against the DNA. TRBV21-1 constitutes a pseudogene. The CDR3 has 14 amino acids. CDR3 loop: CASSKHRVQNIQYF. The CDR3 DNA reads TGTGCCAGCAGCAAACACAGGGTCCAAAACATTCAGTACTTC.

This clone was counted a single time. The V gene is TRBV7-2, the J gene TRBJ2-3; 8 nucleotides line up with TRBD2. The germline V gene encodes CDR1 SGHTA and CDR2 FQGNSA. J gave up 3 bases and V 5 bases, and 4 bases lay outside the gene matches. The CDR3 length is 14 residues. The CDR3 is CASSLGLGTDTQYF. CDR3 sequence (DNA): TGTGCCAGCAGCCTGGGACTAGGGACAGATACGCAGTATTTT.

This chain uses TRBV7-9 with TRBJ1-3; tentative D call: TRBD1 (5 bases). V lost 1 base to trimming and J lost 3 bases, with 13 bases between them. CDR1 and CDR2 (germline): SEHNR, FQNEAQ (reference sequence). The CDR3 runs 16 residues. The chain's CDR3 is CASSLEAGPRGNTIYF. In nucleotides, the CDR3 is TGTGCCAGCAGCTTAGAGGCAGGGCCTCGTGGAAACACCATATATTTT.

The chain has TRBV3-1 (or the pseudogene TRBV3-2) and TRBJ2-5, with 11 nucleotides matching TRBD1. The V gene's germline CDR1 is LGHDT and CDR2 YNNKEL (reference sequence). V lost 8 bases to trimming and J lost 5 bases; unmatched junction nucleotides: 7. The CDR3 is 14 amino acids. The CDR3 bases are TGTGCCAGCTACCGGACAGGGGGCTGGGAGACCCAGTACTTC. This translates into CASYRTGGWETQYF.

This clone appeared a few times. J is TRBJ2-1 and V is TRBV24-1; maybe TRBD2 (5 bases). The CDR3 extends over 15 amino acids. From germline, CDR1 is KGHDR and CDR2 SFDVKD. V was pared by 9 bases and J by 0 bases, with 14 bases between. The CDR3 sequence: CATAAGPSSYNEQFF. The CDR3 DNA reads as TGTGCCACCGCGGCGGGTCCGAGCTCCTACAATGAGCAGTTCTTC.

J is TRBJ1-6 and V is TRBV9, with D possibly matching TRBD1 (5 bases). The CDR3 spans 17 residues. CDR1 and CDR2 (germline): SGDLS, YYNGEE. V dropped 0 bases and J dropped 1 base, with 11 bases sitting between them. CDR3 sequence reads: CASSVEPGRSYNSPLHF. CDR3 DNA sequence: TGTGCCAGCAGCGTAGAGCCAGGGCGGTCCTATAATTCACCCCTCCACTTT.

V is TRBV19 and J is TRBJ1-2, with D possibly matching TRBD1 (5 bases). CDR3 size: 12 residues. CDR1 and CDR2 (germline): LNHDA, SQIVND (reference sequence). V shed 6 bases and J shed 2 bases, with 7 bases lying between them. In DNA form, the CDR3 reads TGTGCCAGTAGAAGACAGAACTATGGCTACACCTTC. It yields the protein CASRRQNYGYTF.

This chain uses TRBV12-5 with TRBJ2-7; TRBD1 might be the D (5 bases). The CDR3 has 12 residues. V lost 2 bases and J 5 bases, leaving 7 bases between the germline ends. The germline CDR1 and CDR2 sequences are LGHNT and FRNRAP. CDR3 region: CASGLLGDEQYF. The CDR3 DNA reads TGTGCTAGTGGTTTGCTAGGGGACGAGCAGTACTTC.

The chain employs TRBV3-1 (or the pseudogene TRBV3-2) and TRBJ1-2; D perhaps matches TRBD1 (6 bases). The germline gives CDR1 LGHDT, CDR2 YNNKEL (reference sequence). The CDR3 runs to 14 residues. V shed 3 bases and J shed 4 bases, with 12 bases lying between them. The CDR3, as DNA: TGTGCCAGCAGCCACCGCAGGGGCTCCTATGGCTACACCTTC. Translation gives CASSHRRGSYGYTF.

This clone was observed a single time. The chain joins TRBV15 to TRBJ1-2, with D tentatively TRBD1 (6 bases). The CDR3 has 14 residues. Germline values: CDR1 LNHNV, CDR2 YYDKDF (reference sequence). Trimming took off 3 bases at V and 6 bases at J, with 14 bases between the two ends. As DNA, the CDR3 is TGTGCCACCAGCAGTCAGAGGGGGGGCAATGGCTACACCTTC. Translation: CATSSQRGGNGYTF.

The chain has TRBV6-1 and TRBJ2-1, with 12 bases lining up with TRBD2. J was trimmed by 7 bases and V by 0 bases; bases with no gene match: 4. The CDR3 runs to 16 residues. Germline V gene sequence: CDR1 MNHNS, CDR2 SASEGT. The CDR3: CASSEALAGGFNEQFF. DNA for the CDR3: TGTGCCAGCAGTGAAGCGCTAGCGGGGGGGTTTAATGAGCAGTTCTTC.

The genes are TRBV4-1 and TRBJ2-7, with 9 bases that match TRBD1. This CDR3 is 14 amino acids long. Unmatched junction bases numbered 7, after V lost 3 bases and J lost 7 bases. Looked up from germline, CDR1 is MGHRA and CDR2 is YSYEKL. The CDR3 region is CASSHLTGGGEQYF. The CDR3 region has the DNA TGCGCCAGCAGCCACCTGACAGGGGGTGGTGAGCAGTACTTC.

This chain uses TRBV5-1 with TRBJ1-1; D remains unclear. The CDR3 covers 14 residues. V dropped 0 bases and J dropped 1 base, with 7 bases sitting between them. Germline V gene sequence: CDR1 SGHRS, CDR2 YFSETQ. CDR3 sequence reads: CASSLAGRNTEAFF. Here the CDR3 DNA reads TGCGCCAGCAGCTTGGCCGGTAGGAACACTGAAGCTTTCTTT.

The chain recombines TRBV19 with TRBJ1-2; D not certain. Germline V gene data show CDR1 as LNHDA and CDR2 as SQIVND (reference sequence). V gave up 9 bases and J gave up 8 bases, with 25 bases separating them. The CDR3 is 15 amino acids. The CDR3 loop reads CASSFGGILPTGYTF. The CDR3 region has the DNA TGTGCCAGCAGTTTTGGCGGAATACTTCCTACAGGCTACACCTTC.

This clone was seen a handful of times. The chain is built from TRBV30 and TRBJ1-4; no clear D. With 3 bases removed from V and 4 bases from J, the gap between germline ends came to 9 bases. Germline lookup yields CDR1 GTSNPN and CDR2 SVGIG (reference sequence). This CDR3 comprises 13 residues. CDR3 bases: TGTGCCTGGAGCGAGATCCTTAATGAAAAACTGTTTTTT. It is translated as CAWSEILNEKLFF.